The 8 T cell receptor beta chains below come from one sample, sequenced in a study of human T cells and chemical hapten exposure. From the RACE reads, TCRdb called clonotypes with MiXCR, one entry per CDR3 protein. The sample includes around 380,000 distinct CDR3 sequences, roughly 4.8% of them seen just once. Time point of the sample: patch test 1, 2 weeks after DPC sensitization. Treatment specified: therapeutic diphenylcyclopropenone sensitization with weekly scalp DPC. The material sequenced was whole blood, taken in connection with sensitization to the hapten diphenylcyclopropenone (DPC). These TCRs come from a woman in her forties or fifties with alopecia areata. Some clones in this sample may be carry-over from other donors' samples.

Points on this clonotype: This clone may be a read error of a much larger clone one base away. The chain employs TRBV20-1 and TRBJ2-7; 11 positions match TRBD1. Germline-derived CDR1 and CDR2 are DFQATT and SNEGSKA (reference sequence). This CDR3 has 14 amino acids. After removal of 8 bases from V and 4 bases from J, the junction contained 10 bases not matched to a gene. The CDR3 region has the DNA TGCAGTTCTCCCCCGGGACAGGGGGGGTACGAGCAGTACTTC. Its translation is CSSPPGQGGYEQYF.

This clonotype was seen many times. V usage is TRBV21-1 and J usage is TRBJ1-1; TRBD1 was called by the table and not checked on the DNA. TRBV21-1 is given as a pseudogene. This CDR3 is built from 17 residues. CDR3 loop: CASSKSRDRGLNTEAFF. DNA of the CDR3: TGTGCCAGCAGCAAGTCCAGAGACAGGGGGCTGAACACTGAAGCTTTCTTT.

This clonotype came up a few times. The V and J genes are TRBV18 and TRBJ1-1, with D tentatively TRBD1 (6 bases). Trimming stripped 3 bases from V and 3 bases from J, with 14 bases between. The CDR3 is 15 amino acids. Germline CDR1 is KGHSH and CDR2 is LQKENI. The CDR3: CASSPEQGGDTEAFF. CDR3 in DNA: TGTGCCAGCTCACCCGAACAGGGAGGGGACACTGAAGCTTTCTTT.

The gene calls are TRBV6-2 or TRBV6-3 and TRBJ2-7; 7 bases agree with TRBD1. CDR1 is MNHEY and CDR2 is SVGEGT in the germline V gene. This CDR3 contains 13 residues. The trim removed 5 bases at V and 7 bases at J, leaving 8 bases unmatched. The CDR3 loop reads CASSRTGSREQYF. CDR3 DNA: TGTGCCAGCAGTCGGACAGGTTCGAGAGAGCAGTACTTC.

This clonotype occurred many times. V usage is TRBV12-3 or TRBV12-4 and J usage is TRBJ1-3; D is unresolved. V lost 3 bases and J lost 4, with 7 bases in between. The CDR3 runs to 13 residues. CDR3 sequence: CASSLGFGNTIYF. CDR3 in DNA: TGTGCCAGCAGTTTGGGGTTCGGAAACACCATATATTTT.

This clonotype was seen many times. V is TRBV3-1 and J is TRBJ2-1, with a tentative D call TRBD1 (6 bases). Trimming removed 4 bases at V and 1 base at J, with 14 bases between. The CDR3 loop spans 16 amino acids. Per the germline V gene, CDR1 is LGHDT and CDR2 is YNNKEL (reference sequence). The CDR3 sequence is CASSLSDRRSYNEQFF. The DNA for the CDR3 is TGTGCCAGCAGCCTATCAGACAGGAGGTCCTACAATGAGCAGTTCTTC.

This clonotype was detected many times. The chain employs TRBV6-5 and TRBJ2-2; TRBD2 aligns across 8 bases. The CDR3 has 16 amino acids. CDR1 and CDR2 (germline): MNHEY, SVGAGI. The trim removed 3 bases at V and 4 bases at J, leaving 7 bases unmatched. The CDR3 region has the DNA TGTGCCAGCAGTTATCCCGGGGGGGCGGGCACCGGGGAGCTGTTTTTT. It yields the protein CASSYPGGAGTGELFF.

This clonotype was seen a few times. The chain joins TRBV29-1 to TRBJ2-3, with D possibly being TRBD1 (7 bases). V was pared by 6 bases and J by 6 bases, with 28 bases between. Germline CDR1 SQVTM, CDR2 ANQGSEA. The CDR3 sequence is 17 residues long. This CDR3 reads CSVLEEGAGSQLDTQYF. DNA of the CDR3: TGCAGCGTCCTCGAAGAGGGGGCGGGATCTCAGTTGGATACGCAGTATTTT.